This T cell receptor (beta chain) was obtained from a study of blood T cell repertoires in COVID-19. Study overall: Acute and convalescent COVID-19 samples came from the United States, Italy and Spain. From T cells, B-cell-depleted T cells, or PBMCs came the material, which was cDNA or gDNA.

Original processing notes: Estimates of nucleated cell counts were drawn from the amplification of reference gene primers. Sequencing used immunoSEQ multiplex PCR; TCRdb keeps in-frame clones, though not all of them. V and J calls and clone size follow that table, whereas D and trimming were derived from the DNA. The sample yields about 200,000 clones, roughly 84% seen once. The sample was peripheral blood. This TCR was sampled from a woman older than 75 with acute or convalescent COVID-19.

The chain's CDR3 is CASSLVGHETYEQYF. The DNA for the CDR3 is TGTGCCAGCAGCTTGGTTGGACATGAAACCTACGAGCAGTACTTC. This chain connects TRBV5-5 to TRBJ2-7, with a possible D match to TRBD1 (5 bases). Germline CDR1 SGHKS, CDR2 YYEKEE (reference sequence). Trimming took off 0 bases at V and 2 bases at J, with 12 bases between the two ends. CDR3 length equals 15 residues. The full variable domain, its missing parts supplied by reference TRBV5-5 and TRBJ2-7, is DAGVTQSPTHLIKTRGQQVTLRCSPISGHKSVSWYQQVLGQGPQFIFQYYEKEERGRGNFPDRFSARQFPNYSSELNVNALLLGDSALYLCASSLVGHETYEQYFGPGTRLTVT.